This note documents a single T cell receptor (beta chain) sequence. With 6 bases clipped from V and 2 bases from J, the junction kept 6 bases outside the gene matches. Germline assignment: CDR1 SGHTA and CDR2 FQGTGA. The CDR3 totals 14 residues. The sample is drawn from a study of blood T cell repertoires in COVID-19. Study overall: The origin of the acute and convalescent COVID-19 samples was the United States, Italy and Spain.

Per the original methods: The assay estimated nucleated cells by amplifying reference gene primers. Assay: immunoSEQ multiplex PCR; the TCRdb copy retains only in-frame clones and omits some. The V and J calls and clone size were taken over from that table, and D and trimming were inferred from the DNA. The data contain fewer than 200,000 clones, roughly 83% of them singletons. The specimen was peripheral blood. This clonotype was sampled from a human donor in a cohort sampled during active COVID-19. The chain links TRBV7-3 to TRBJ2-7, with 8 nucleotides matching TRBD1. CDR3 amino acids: CASRPGQGTYEQYF. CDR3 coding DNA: TGTGCCAGCAGACCCGGACAGGGAACCTACGAGCAGTACTTC.